Listed here are 10 T cell receptor beta chains from one sample, sequenced in a study of response to subunit inactivated influenza vaccine (dated 2018 in TCRdb). Library preparation used RT-PCR. The data were produced on an Illumina HiSeq 2500. TCRdb reran the public reads through fastp at Q25 and MiXCR, keeping productive beta chains. Duplicate CDR3 protein sequences are folded into a single record with the most common DNA and genes. A total of around 190,000 distinct CDR3 sequences appear in this sample, about 9.3% of them only once. The ten top clones hold roughly 11% of the sample. The source was non-naive T cells sorted from PBMCs, collected on the day of vaccination. The cell subset or site tag for this specimen amounts to: memory T cell fraction. The receptor set was obtained from a man over 45 who received an inactivated influenza vaccine. Donor details come from another sample of the same person, matched by shared clones.

In this sample, this clonotype turned up many times. CDR3 coding DNA: TGCAGTGCTAGGATTACAGGGGGCCGGTGGGCCGGGGAGCTGTTTTTT. Amino acids: CSARITGGRWAGELFF. The rearrangement joins TRBV20-1 to TRBJ2-2; TRBD1 aligns across 9 bases. Germline V gives CDR1 DFQATT, CDR2 SNEGSKA (reference sequence). The CDR3 is 16 residues long. Germline trimming cut 3 bases from V and 6 bases from J; bases unmatched to any gene: 11.

This clonotype showed up many times. The chain uses TRBV12-3 or TRBV12-4 and TRBJ1-4, with D perhaps matching TRBD1 (5 bases). The V end was cut by 2 bases, the J end by 7 bases, with 11 bases between. CDR3 size: 14 residues. CDR3 sequence: CASSLRAGGEKLFF. In DNA form, the CDR3 reads TGTGCCAGCAGTTTAAGGGCGGGGGGTGAAAAACTGTTTTTT.

In this sample, this clonotype turned up a few times. The rearrangement joins TRBV5-1 to TRBJ2-1, with D unresolved. The CDR3 is made up of 13 amino acids. Germline CDR1 and CDR2: SGHRS and YFSETQ. The V end was cut by 1 base, the J end by 4 bases, with 6 bases between. The CDR3 is CASSLNTYNEQFF. The DNA for the CDR3 is TGCGCCAGCAGCTTGAACACATACAATGAGCAGTTCTTC.

The CDR3 DNA follows: TGTGCCAGCAGCCTTCGTCTCGAGGGGGAAGCTTTCTTT. Encoded protein: CASSLRLEGEAFF. The chain joins TRBV11-2 to TRBJ1-1; TRBD1 might be the D (5 bases). The V and J ends lost 5 bases and 8 bases respectively, with 15 bases between them. The germline gives CDR1 SGHAT, CDR2 FQNNGV. This CDR3 has 13 amino acids. Full variable domain (rest looked up from reference TRBV11-2 and TRBJ1-1): EAGVAQSPRYKIIEKRQSVAFWCNPISGHATLYWYQQILGQGPKLLIQFQNNGVVDDSQLPKDRFSAERLKGVDSTLKIQPAKLEDSAVYLCASSLRLEGEAFFGQGTRLTVV.

This clonotype was recorded at least ten times. V and J are TRBV12-3 or TRBV12-4 and TRBJ2-1; 10 positions agree with TRBD2. This CDR3 is 12 amino acids long. V was clipped by 6 bases and J by 13 bases; unmatched bases: 6. For the CDR3, the DNA is TGTGCCAGCAGCCGGTCTAGCGGGAGCCAGTTCTTC. It specifies CASSRSSGSQFF.

This clonotype was observed a few times. The V call is TRBV7-9, the J call TRBJ1-1; the D is unclear. From germline, CDR1 is SEHNR and CDR2 FQNEAQ (reference sequence). V was pared by 3 bases and J by 4 bases, with 15 bases between. The CDR3 is 15 amino acids. CDR3 in amino acids: CASSLGGQVFTEAFF. Here the CDR3 DNA reads TGTGCCAGCAGCTTGGGTGGCCAGGTTTTCACTGAAGCTTTCTTT.

This clonotype was recorded only once. The chain carries TRBV5-4 and TRBJ2-1, with TRBD2 identical over 11 bases. This CDR3 is 15 amino acids long. The germline gives CDR1 SGHNT, CDR2 YYREEE (reference sequence). After removal of 2 bases from V and 9 bases from J, the junction contained 7 bases not matched to a gene. The CDR3: CASSLPGLAAGEQFF. CDR3 in DNA: TGTGCCAGCAGCTTACCGGGACTAGCGGCCGGTGAGCAGTTCTTC.

The chain has TRBV18 and TRBJ2-5; the match to TRBD1 covers 10 bases. The CDR3 spans 15 residues. Losses at the gene ends were 3 bases for V and 3 bases for J; bases not matched to a gene: 4. Per germline, CDR1 KGHSH and CDR2 LQKENI. The CDR3 protein is CASSPLDRGKETQYF. As DNA, the CDR3 is TGTGCCAGCTCACCGCTGGACAGGGGGAAAGAGACCCAGTACTTC.

The V and J genes are TRBV20-1 and TRBJ2-1; D call uncertain. Trimming left V 0 bases short and J 5 bases short, with 8 bases between. Germline values: CDR1 DFQATT, CDR2 SNEGSKA (reference sequence). The CDR3 sequence is 13 residues long. The CDR3: CSARELPDNEQFF. The CDR3 bases are TGCAGTGCTAGAGAGCTGCCAGACAATGAGCAGTTCTTC.

This clonotype has a count of ten or more. This chain uses TRBV20-1 with TRBJ2-1; the match to TRBD2 covers 8 bases. The V gene's germline CDR1 is DFQATT and CDR2 SNEGSKA (reference sequence). The CDR3 extends over 18 amino acids. Germline trimming cut 0 bases from V and 0 bases from J; bases unmatched to any gene: 10. CDR3 DNA sequence: TGCAGTGCTAGAGATCTCGCTAGCGGGTACAGCTCCTACAATGAGCAGTTCTTC. Translation: CSARDLASGYSSYNEQFF.